A single sample gave rise to the 16 T cell receptor beta chains below, sequenced in a study of preoperative IRX-2 immunotherapy in early breast cancer. TCRdb's copy holds only in-frame clones and misses some; the assay was immunoSEQ multiplex PCR. Of about 7,700 clones detected, 80% appear once; the ten largest clones hold about 15%. Treatment reported: preoperative locoregional IRX-2 cytokine immunotherapy. Sequenced here: tumor tissue, sampled after IRX-2 immunotherapy. The receptor source for this set is a human donor with breast cancer.

The chain recombines TRBV16 with TRBJ1-2; possible D gene TRBD1, 5 bases. The length of the CDR3 is 13 residues. The V gene's germline CDR1 is KGHSY and CDR2 FQNENV. V was pared by 8 bases and J by 8 bases, with 18 bases between. DNA for the CDR3: TGTGCCAGCGCCACCGGGACCAAGGGAGGCTACACCTTC. It yields the protein CASATGTKGGYTF.

By proportion, this clone is medium-sized. The V and J genes are TRBV6-8 and TRBJ1-1; no clear D. The germline V gene has CDR1 MNHGY and CDR2 SAAAGT. The CDR3 covers 15 residues. Trimming cost V 0 bases and J 1 base, with 9 bases left between them. In DNA form, the CDR3 reads TGTGCCAGCAGTTACTCGAATACTGGGAACACTGAAGCTTTCTTT. Encoded protein: CASSYSNTGNTEAFF.

This chain uses TRBV11-3 with TRBJ2-7; D might be TRBD2 (5 bases). Germline V gives CDR1 SGHNT, CDR2 YENEEA. Trimming cost V 5 bases and J 3 bases, with 14 bases left between them. This CDR3 spans 14 amino acids. The CDR3 DNA sequence: TGTGCCAGCAGCCCAAGTGGTGGACTCTACGAGCAGTACTTC. Translating it yields CASSPSGGLYEQYF. The variable domain in full, with the rest retrieved from reference TRBV11-3 and TRBJ2-7, is EAGVVQSPRYKIIEKKQPVAFWCNPISGHNTLYWYLQNLGQGPELLIRYENEEAVDDSQLPKDRFSAERLKGVDSTLKIQPAELGDSAVYLCASSPSGGLYEQYFGPGTRLTVT.

The gene calls are TRBV11-3 and TRBJ1-2; TRBD1 agrees at 7 bases. The V gene end was trimmed by 4 bases and the J gene end by 5 bases; junction bases not matched to a gene: 7. From germline, CDR1 is SGHNT and CDR2 YENEEA. The CDR3 is made up of 14 amino acids. Here the CDR3 reads CASSSNRGQYGYTF. The CDR3 nucleotides are TGTGCCAGCAGCTCCAACAGGGGCCAATATGGCTACACCTTC.

This chain connects TRBV30 to TRBJ1-6; no firm D call. From germline, CDR1 is GTSNPN and CDR2 SVGIG (reference sequence). The CDR3 has 16 residues. The germline V and J ends were trimmed by 1 base and 3 bases, with 13 bases remaining between them. The CDR3 loop is CAWSGPSWGYNSPLHF. CDR3 sequence (DNA): TGTGCCTGGAGTGGACCCTCCTGGGGCTATAATTCACCCCTCCACTTT.

This clone was counted between two and nine times. The chain carries TRBV30 and TRBJ2-2; D might be TRBD2 (6 bases). Deletions cut 7 bases from V and 0 bases from J, with 18 bases between. Germline V CDR1 and CDR2: GTSNPN, SVGIG (reference sequence). This CDR3 contains 16 residues. CDR3 sequence reads: CASSMRAGTNTGELFF. The CDR3 DNA reads as TGTGCCTCCTCCATGAGGGCGGGGACGAACACCGGGGAGCTGTTTTTT. The variable domain in full, completed from reference TRBV30 and TRBJ2-2, reads SQTIHQWPATLVQPVGSPLSLECTVEGTSNPNLYWYRQAAGRGLQLLFYSVGIGQISSEVPQNLSASRPQDRQFILSSKKLLLSDSGFYLCASSMRAGTNTGELFFGEGSRLTVL.

The rearrangement uses TRBV18 and TRBJ2-1; 12 nucleotides align to TRBD2. Germline V gene data show CDR1 as KGHSH and CDR2 as LQKENI. The CDR3 extends over 17 amino acids. Trimming removed 2 bases from V and 4 bases from J; junction bases left unmatched: 6. The CDR3 loop reads CASSPRLAGGRYNEQFF. As DNA, the CDR3 is TGTGCCAGCTCACCAAGGCTAGCGGGGGGGAGATACAATGAGCAGTTCTTC. The full variable domain, rest sourced from reference TRBV18 and TRBJ2-1, is NAGVMQNPRHLVRRRGQEARLRCSPMKGHSHVYWYRQLPEEGLKFMVYLQKENIIDESGMPKERFSAEFPKEGPSILRIQQVVRGDSAAYFCASSPRLAGGRYNEQFFGPGTRLTVL.

V is TRBV19 and J is TRBJ1-6; unclear D gene. The CDR3 has 14 residues. V lost 4 bases and J 5 bases, leaving 9 bases between the germline ends. Germline CDR1 is LNHDA and CDR2 is SQIVND (reference sequence). Here the CDR3 DNA reads TGTGCCAGTAGTAGGGTGTGGAATAATTCACCCCTCCACTTT. As protein: CASSRVWNNSPLHF.

As DNA, the CDR3 is TGTGCCAGTAGACGCGAGGCCGGGGAGCTGTTTTTT. It specifies CASRREAGELFF. The J gene is TRBJ2-2, the V gene TRBV19; no clear D gene. CDR1 LNHDA and CDR2 SQIVND come from the germline V gene (reference sequence). Trimming took off 6 bases at V and 6 bases at J, with 8 bases between the two ends. The CDR3 has 12 amino acids.

The CDR3 here is CASSLGGLGTDTQYF. The CDR3 bases are TGTGCCAGCAGCTTGGGGGGACTAGGCACAGATACGCAGTATTTT. The rearrangement joins TRBV11-3 to TRBJ2-3, with 8 bases matching TRBD2. Germline values: CDR1 SGHNT, CDR2 YENEEA. The J segment lost 1 base and the V segment lost 3 bases, leaving 3 bases of the junction unmatched. The CDR3 runs 15 residues.

The CDR3 is CASSYPDTIDTQYF. The CDR3 region has the DNA TGTGCCAGCAGTTACCCAGATACGATTGATACGCAGTATTTT. The chain links TRBV6-8 to TRBJ2-3; D is uncertain. Trimming left V 2 bases short and J 6 bases short, with 12 bases between. The CDR3 extends over 14 amino acids. The germline gives CDR1 MNHGY, CDR2 SAAAGT.

The V gene is TRBV1, the J gene TRBJ1-5. TRBV1 is tagged as a pseudogene. The CDR3 spans 16 residues. DNA for the CDR3: TGCGCCAGCAGCCAAGATCCCGGGGGCGGCAATCAGCCCCAGCATTTT. Translated, it gives CASSQDPGGGNQPQHF.

V gene TRBV11-1 combines with J gene TRBJ1-1, with TRBD1 as a possible D gene (6 bases). V lost 3 bases to trimming and J lost 4 bases, with 15 bases between them. The CDR3 covers 15 residues. CDR1 and CDR2 from the germline V gene are SGHAT and FQDESV (reference sequence). The CDR3 sequence: CASSLDVGGGTEAFF. Written as DNA, the CDR3 is TGTGCCAGCAGCTTGGACGTTGGGGGCGGCACTGAAGCTTTCTTT.

This rearrangement joins TRBV28 to TRBJ2-7, with a possible D match to TRBD1 (6 bases). The germline V gene encodes CDR1 MDHEN and CDR2 SYDVKM. The germline V and J ends were trimmed by 4 bases and 6 bases, with 10 bases remaining between them. This CDR3 spans 12 amino acids. The DNA for the CDR3 is TGTGCCAGCAGTTATACAGGGCGCGAGCAGTACTTC. Residues: CASSYTGREQYF. Filled out from reference TRBV28 and TRBJ2-7, the complete variable domain reads DVKVTQSSRYLVKRTGEKVFLECVQDMDHENMFWYRQDPGLGLRLIYFSYDVKMKEKGDIPEGYSVSREKKERFSLILESASTNQTSMYLCASSYTGREQYFGPGTRLTVT.

This clone was observed a few times. The rearrangement joins TRBV5-1 to TRBJ2-1; 12 nucleotides line up with TRBD2. Germline assignment: CDR1 SGHRS and CDR2 YFSETQ. The trim removed 2 bases at V and 8 bases at J, leaving 5 bases unmatched. The CDR3 extends over 15 amino acids. The CDR3 DNA reads as TGCGCCAGCAGCTTTACTAGCGGGGGGCAGTATGAGCAGTTCTTC. Translating it yields CASSFTSGGQYEQFF.

The gene calls are TRBV7-1 and TRBJ2-2; D gene uncertain. TRBV7-1 is an ORF, and what it does is uncertain. This CDR3 has 13 residues. Trimming stripped 4 bases from V and 6 bases from J, with 9 bases between. The CDR3 DNA is TGTGCCAGCAGCTTAGTAGTCTCCGGGGAGCTGTTTTTT. The encoded protein is CASSLVVSGELFF.